Below, 31 T cell receptor beta chains from the same sample are listed, as sequenced in a study of CD8 T cells in ankylosing spondylitis. TCRdb re-called the 5' RACE reads with MiXCR, one entry per CDR3 protein. The data contain about 160,000 distinct CDR3 sequences, 15% to 20% of them singletons. The sample taken for sequencing was blood, either unsorted or a sorted T cell fraction (not recorded which). The source is a male donor with ankylosing spondylitis or in good health (not recorded which).

This clonotype was counted a single time. The genes are TRBV30 and TRBJ1-4, with 7 bases lining up with TRBD1. The CDR3 covers 19 residues. The V and J ends lost 0 bases and 4 bases, in that order; junction bases with no gene match: 17. CDR1 is GTSNPN, CDR2 SVGIG, per germline (reference sequence). The CDR3 DNA reads TGTGCCTGGAGTGTAAGATCAGCAGGGGGAACCTCCGGTAATGAAAAACTGTTTTTT. Translated, it gives CAWSVRSAGGTSGNEKLFF.

This clonotype was seen more than once but under ten times. The CDR3, as DNA: TGTGCCAGCAGTGCGGGGGCGTCTTCCTATGGCTACACCTTC. It yields the protein CASSAGASSYGYTF. V and J are TRBV12-3 or TRBV12-4 and TRBJ1-2, with D possibly TRBD1 on 6 matching bases. CDR3 length equals 14 residues. V lost 5 bases and J lost 4, with 14 bases in between.

The table lists this clonotype with many counts. The rearrangement uses TRBV5-1 and TRBJ2-2, with D possibly being TRBD2 (6 bases). This CDR3 contains 17 residues. The germline V gene encodes CDR1 SGHRS and CDR2 YFSETQ. Trimming left V 3 bases short and J 2 bases short, with 17 bases between. The CDR3 reads CASSSTIAVKNTGELFF. The CDR3 DNA follows: TGCGCCAGCAGCTCGACGATAGCGGTCAAAAACACCGGGGAGCTGTTTTTT.

With respect to this clonotype: The junction does not match germline at one end; this may be a read error. The chain uses TRBV3-1 and TRBJ2-1; D remains unclear. CDR3 length equals 14 residues. Germline lookup yields CDR1 LGHDT and CDR2 YNNKEL (reference sequence). The CDR3 sequence is CASSEDPSGNEQFF. Here the CDR3 DNA reads TGTGCCAGCAGCGAAGATCCCAGTGGCAATGAGCAGTTCTTC.

This rearrangement joins TRBV5-1 to TRBJ2-1; TRBD2 is a possible D gene (5 bases). V gave up 3 bases and J gave up 2 bases, with 18 bases separating them. Germline CDR1 reads SGHRS; CDR2 reads YFSETQ. This CDR3 is 17 amino acids long. CDR3 region: CASSSSSLDSAYNEQFF. CDR3 DNA sequence: TGCGCCAGCAGCTCTAGCAGTTTGGACTCAGCCTACAATGAGCAGTTCTTC.

At least ten counts were recorded for this clonotype. The chain uses TRBV20-1 and TRBJ2-5; D unresolved. The CDR3 runs 13 residues. Germline lookup yields CDR1 DFQATT and CDR2 SNEGSKA (reference sequence). Trimming cost V 5 bases and J 1 base, with 11 bases left between them. CDR3 DNA: TGCAGTGCTGCAGAGTGGGCCCAAGAGACCCAGTACTTC. The encoded protein is CSAAEWAQETQYF.

In its sample, this clonotype was seen a few times. The chain links TRBV20-1 to TRBJ1-4, with 8 bases lining up with TRBD1. Germline loops: CDR1 DFQATT, CDR2 SNEGSKA (reference sequence). This CDR3 has 14 residues. Unmatched junction bases numbered 9, after V lost 4 bases and J lost 8 bases. Here the CDR3 DNA reads TGCAGTGCTAAAGGAGACAGGGGTGGAGAAAAACTGTTTTTT. It encodes CSAKGDRGGEKLFF.

The V call is TRBV3-1, the J call TRBJ2-5; 10 bases are shared with TRBD2. Trimming removed 1 base from V and 3 bases from J; junction bases left unmatched: 8. The V gene's germline CDR1 is LGHDT and CDR2 YNNKEL (reference sequence). The CDR3 length is 17 residues. CDR3 loop: CASSQVREGLAEETQYF. The CDR3 DNA reads TGTGCCAGCAGCCAAGTCCGAGAAGGACTAGCGGAAGAGACCCAGTACTTC.

This clonotype was counted at least ten times. The J gene is TRBJ2-2, the V gene TRBV11-2; D gene unclear. The CDR3 extends over 12 amino acids. Trimming removed 1 base at V and 5 bases at J, with 2 bases between. The germline CDR1 and CDR2 sequences are SGHAT and FQNNGV. The CDR3 here is CASSLATGELFF. CDR3 bases: TGTGCCAGCAGCTTAGCGACCGGGGAGCTGTTTTTT. Complete variable domain (other parts from reference TRBV11-2 and TRBJ2-2): EAGVAQSPRYKIIEKRQSVAFWCNPISGHATLYWYQQILGQGPKLLIQFQNNGVVDDSQLPKDRFSAERLKGVDSTLKIQPAKLEDSAVYLCASSLATGELFFGEGSRLTVL.

This clonotype was seen at least ten times. Here the CDR3 DNA reads TGCAGTGCCTTTAAGCGGGAGATCGGCACAGATACGCAGTATTTT. Translation: CSAFKREIGTDTQYF. The V and J genes are TRBV20-1 and TRBJ2-3, with 8 positions matching TRBD2. With V trimmed by 6 bases and J by 1 base, 9 bases remained unmatched. Germline lookup yields CDR1 DFQATT and CDR2 SNEGSKA (reference sequence). CDR3 length equals 15 residues.

V is TRBV24-1 and J is TRBJ2-2, with D possibly being TRBD1 (7 bases). Germline CDR1 and CDR2: KGHDR and SFDVKD. CDR3 length equals 14 residues. Trimming stripped 5 bases from V and 6 bases from J, with 12 bases between. The DNA of the CDR3 is TGTGCCACCAGTGCACAGGGGAGGTCCGGGGAGCTGTTTTTT. Its translation: CATSAQGRSGELFF.

This clonotype was detected many times. The chain is built from TRBV10-3 and TRBJ2-1; 7 bases align to TRBD1. Germline loops: CDR1 ENHRY, CDR2 SYGVKD. There are 14 residues in the CDR3. V gave up 2 bases and J gave up 8 bases; unmatched junction bases: 6. The CDR3 region is CAISEADRAHEQFF. In DNA, the CDR3 is TGTGCCATCAGTGAGGCCGACAGGGCCCATGAGCAGTTCTTC.

This clonotype was detected many times. This chain joins TRBV20-1 and TRBJ2-1, with 8 bases that match TRBD2. The CDR3 consists of 17 residues. CDR1 and CDR2 (germline): DFQATT, SNEGSKA (reference sequence). The trim removed 3 bases at V and 0 bases at J, leaving 10 bases unmatched. The CDR3 nucleotides are TGCAGTGCTAGGCCCCTAGCGGGTAGGAGCTCCTACAATGAGCAGTTCTTC. Residues: CSARPLAGRSSYNEQFF.

This clonotype was detected only a few times. This sequence joins TRBV28 and TRBJ1-1, with a possible D match to TRBD1 (5 bases). V was trimmed by 7 bases and J by 6 bases, leaving 18 bases between them. The CDR3 contains 14 residues. Per germline, CDR1 MDHEN and CDR2 SYDVKM. CDR3 sequence: CASTERRGLAEAFF. The CDR3 DNA reads as TGTGCCAGCACTGAGCGGAGGGGTTTGGCTGAAGCTTTCTTT.

This clonotype was seen at least ten times. The chain joins TRBV5-6 to TRBJ1-2; 8 bases are shared with TRBD1. V lost 1 base, J lost 2 bases, and 4 bases stayed unmatched. Per germline, CDR1 SGHDT and CDR2 YYEEEE. CDR3 length: 15 residues. The CDR3: CASSLLQGANYGYTF. CDR3 coding DNA: TGTGCCAGCAGCTTGCTCCAGGGGGCGAACTATGGCTACACCTTC.

The chain recombines TRBV28 with TRBJ1-1; tentative D call: TRBD1 (5 bases). V lost 9 bases, J lost 2 bases, and 19 bases lay in between. This CDR3 has 15 amino acids. Germline V gene lookup returns CDR1 MDHEN and CDR2 SYDVKM. The CDR3 region is CASCAGRSINTEAFF. CDR3 in DNA: TGTGCCAGTTGTGCAGGGCGGTCTATAAACACTGAAGCTTTCTTT.

The chain carries TRBV12-3 or TRBV12-4 and TRBJ2-7, with a possible D match to TRBD1 (5 bases). The CDR3 covers 14 residues. Trimming removed 3 bases from V and 2 bases from J, with 11 bases in between. Here the CDR3 reads CASSFGRAAYEQYF. The CDR3 coding sequence is TGTGCCAGCAGTTTTGGCAGGGCAGCCTACGAGCAGTACTTC.

This clonotype was counted many times. V is TRBV4-1 and J is TRBJ2-3; D unclear. Germline CDR1 MGHRA, CDR2 YSYEKL. The CDR3 sequence is 16 residues long. V lost 0 bases and J lost 3, with 13 bases in between. This CDR3 reads CASSQDTGPGTDTQYF. CDR3 nucleotide sequence: TGCGCCAGCAGCCAAGACACGGGTCCCGGAACAGATACGCAGTATTTT.

The rearrangement joins TRBV28 to TRBJ2-1, with TRBD2 matching 15 bases. Germline V lookup: CDR1 MDHEN, CDR2 SYDVKM. V lost 3 bases, J lost 9 bases, and 12 bases stayed unmatched. The CDR3 length is 18 residues. The CDR3 DNA reads TGTGCCAGCAGTTTTTTTGGGACTAGCGGGAGGAAGGCGGGTGAGCAGTTCTTC. It encodes CASSFFGTSGRKAGEQFF.

There are many counts of this clonotype. This chain links TRBV7-2 with TRBJ1-2; maybe TRBD1 (6 bases). The V end lost 2 bases, the J end lost 2 bases, and 9 bases lay between the germline ends. This CDR3 region has 14 residues. Germline CDR1 SGHTA, CDR2 FQGNSA. The CDR3 is CASSLSTGNYGYTF. The CDR3 nucleotides are TGTGCCAGCAGCTTATCCACAGGGAACTATGGCTACACCTTC. Together with reference TRBV7-2 and TRBJ1-2, the CDR3 gives the full variable domain: GAGVSQSPSNKVTEKGKDVELRCDPISGHTALYWYRQSLGQGLEFLIYFQGNSAPDKSGLPSDRFSAERTGGSVSTLTIQRTQQEDSAVYLCASSLSTGNYGYTFGSGTRLTVV.

The V call is TRBV2, the J call TRBJ2-3; TRBD2 is a possible D gene (6 bases). Germline V gives CDR1 SNHLY, CDR2 FYNNEI. The length of the CDR3 is 16 residues. V was trimmed by 4 bases and J by 2 bases, leaving 16 bases between them. The DNA of the CDR3 is TGTGCCAGCAGTGCAGAGGCGGGACGGATCACAGATACGCAGTATTTT. This gives the protein CASSAEAGRITDTQYF.

This clonotype was seen only a few times. The rearrangement joins TRBV20-1 to TRBJ2-1, with TRBD1 identical over 10 bases. From germline, CDR1 is DFQATT and CDR2 SNEGSKA (reference sequence). This CDR3 region has 15 residues. The ends lost 6 bases at V and 3 bases at J; junction bases unmatched: 8. The CDR3 region has the DNA TGCAGTGCAGACTCCGGGACAGGGGACTACAATGAGCAGTTCTTC. Translating gives CSADSGTGDYNEQFF.

Ten or more counts support this clonotype. This chain connects TRBV28 to TRBJ2-4; TRBD1 agrees at 8 bases. This CDR3 spans 13 amino acids. In germline, CDR1 is MDHEN, CDR2 SYDVKM. V dropped 7 bases and J dropped 9; count of bases not matched to a gene: 8. The CDR3 nucleotides are TGTGCCAGCATTCGACAGGGGAGTGGCATTCAGTACTTC. Translation: CASIRQGSGIQYF.

This clonotype was recorded a few times. The genes are TRBV6-1 and TRBJ2-5; possible D gene TRBD2, 6 bases. The CDR3 covers 16 residues. CDR1 is MNHNS and CDR2 is SASEGT in the germline V gene. The ends were cut back, 8 bases at V and 1 base at J, with 20 bases in the middle. The CDR3, as DNA: TGTGCCAGCGGGGAGTTGGGGGGTACAACCCAAGAGACCCAGTACTTC. It codes for CASGELGGTTQETQYF.

The CDR3 DNA reads TGTGCCAGCAGCTTCGCCGACAATCAGCCCCAGCATTTT. As protein: CASSFADNQPQHF. This chain uses TRBV11-2 with TRBJ1-5; D is ambiguous. The CDR3 is 13 residues long. V lost 3 bases to trimming and J lost 3 bases, with 6 bases between them. Germline V gene data show CDR1 as SGHAT and CDR2 as FQNNGV.

The CDR3 here is CSASKGTDTQYF. The DNA for the CDR3 is TGCAGTGCTTCTAAGGGCACAGATACGCAGTATTTT. This chain joins TRBV20-1 and TRBJ2-3; D remains ambiguous. CDR1 DFQATT and CDR2 SNEGSKA come from the germline V gene (reference sequence). With 5 bases removed from V and 1 base from J, the gap between germline ends came to 7 bases. The CDR3 totals 12 residues.

The rearrangement links TRBV5-6 to TRBJ1-4; 7 bases align to TRBD1. Germline V lookup: CDR1 SGHDT, CDR2 YYEEEE. CDR3 length equals 17 residues. V shed 7 bases, J shed 8 bases, and the junction held 20 bases outside the gene matches. In DNA form, the CDR3 reads TGTGCCAGCGGCCCCGCGCCAAGGGACAGTCGAGCGGAAAAACTGTTTTTT. As protein: CASGPAPRDSRAEKLFF.

This clonotype turned up a few times. The chain couples TRBV7-3 to TRBJ2-1; 9 bases match TRBD2. This CDR3 spans 16 amino acids. CDR1 is SGHTA and CDR2 is FQGTGA in the germline V gene. The trim removed 4 bases at V and 1 base at J, leaving 5 bases unmatched. The CDR3 reads CASSSIAGASYNEQFF. CDR3 nucleotides: TGTGCCAGCAGCTCTATAGCGGGGGCTTCCTACAATGAGCAGTTCTTC.

This clonotype was seen ten or more times. The chain employs TRBV7-8 and TRBJ2-5; D possibly corresponds to TRBD1 (6 bases). The CDR3 has 14 amino acids. Looked up from germline, CDR1 is SGHVS and CDR2 is FQNEAQ. V was clipped by 2 bases and J by 4 bases, with 11 bases between them. The CDR3 reads CASSLTGLGETQYF. The DNA for the CDR3 is TGTGCCAGCAGCTTAACAGGGTTGGGAGAGACCCAGTACTTC.

In nucleotides, the CDR3 is TGTGCCAGCAGTTGGGGACAGGGGGTTGAGCAGTACTTC. Its protein is CASSWGQGVEQYF. This chain uses TRBV12-3 or TRBV12-4 with TRBJ2-7; 11 bases map to TRBD1. V shed 4 bases and J 7 bases; nucleotides not matched to a gene: 3. The CDR3 sequence is 13 residues long.

The chain uses TRBV19 and TRBJ2-6; no definite D call. The CDR3 is made up of 15 amino acids. From germline, CDR1 is LNHDA and CDR2 SQIVND (reference sequence). Trimming took off 5 bases at V and 0 bases at J, with 8 bases between the two ends. CDR3 residues: CASSRGFSGANVLTF. The CDR3 DNA follows: TGTGCCAGTAGTCGCGGCTTCTCTGGGGCCAACGTCCTGACTTTC.